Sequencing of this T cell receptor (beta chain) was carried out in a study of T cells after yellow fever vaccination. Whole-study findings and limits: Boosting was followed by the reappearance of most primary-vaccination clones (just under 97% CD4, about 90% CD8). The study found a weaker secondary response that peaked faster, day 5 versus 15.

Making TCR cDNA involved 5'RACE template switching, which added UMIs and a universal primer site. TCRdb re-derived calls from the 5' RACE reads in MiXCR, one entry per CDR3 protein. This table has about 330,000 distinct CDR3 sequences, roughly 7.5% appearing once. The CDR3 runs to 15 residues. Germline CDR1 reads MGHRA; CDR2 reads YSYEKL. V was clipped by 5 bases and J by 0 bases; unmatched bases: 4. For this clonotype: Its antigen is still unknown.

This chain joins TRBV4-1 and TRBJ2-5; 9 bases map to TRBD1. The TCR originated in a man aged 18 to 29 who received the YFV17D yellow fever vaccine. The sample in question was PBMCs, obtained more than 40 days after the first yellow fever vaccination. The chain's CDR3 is CASSVHRGHQETQYF. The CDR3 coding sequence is TGCGCCAGCAGCGTGCACAGGGGGCACCAAGAGACCCAGTACTTC.